This record concerns one T cell receptor beta chain sequence. This clone was seen only once. Its antigen remains unidentified. The input lacks base qualities; no much larger clone sits a single base away. This sample was included in a study of blood T cell repertoires in COVID-19 (dated by TCRdb to about 2020). About the full investigation: Samples covering the acute and convalescent phases of COVID-19 were provided by collaborators in the United States, Italy and Spain. The prospective study material was composed of cDNA or gDNA derived from T cells, B-cell-depleted T cells, or PBMCs. The samples were drawn from two sources: the first 160 participants of the ongoing ImmuneRACE study, and fewer than 1,500 subjects contributed by 6 global collaborators. Where available, HLA class I and class II types were taken from metadata supplied by the sample provider and were not determined by assay-based typing. The repertoires were made available in a free public database intended to serve as a resource for research on the immune response to SARS-CoV-2. Deeply sampled blood TCRbeta repertoires from subjects exposed to, actively infected with, or recovered from COVID-19 were included in the dataset. Sample metadata almost always included a de-identified subject ID, COVID-19 status, age in years and sex.

The CDR3 contains 14 residues, cysteine and phenylalanine counted. Of the read, only the CDR3 DNA is kept; its 42 bases are in frame from base 1. For CDR1 and CDR2, the germline V gene lists MNHEY and SVGAGI. The germline V end is reduced by 2 bases and the J end by 3 bases; junction bases left unmatched: 2. Summary of the overall study and its limitations: The quantity of clinical and demographic metadata differed by source and by participant and was supplied without curation.

The immunoSEQ Assay, a bias-controlled multiplex PCR, was used to amplify TCRbeta CDR3 regions from genomic DNA. The original pipeline was this. The number of nucleated cells in each sample was estimated from the amplification of reference gene primers within the assay. To quantify the absolute abundance of each unique TCRbeta CDR3 rearrangement, sequence reads were collapsed and filtered. For each sample, productive Simpson clonality was calculated as the square root of Simpson's diversity index across productive rearrangements. TCRdb holds this immuneACCESS table with in-frame rearrangements only. Some clones are missing; in checked studies, unresolved V genes explain under half, and the rest has no known cause. That table supplies the V and J calls and clone size; D and trimming were determined from the DNA. A total of 300,000 to 450,000 clones appear in this sample, around 87% of them only once. The ten top clones hold 10% of the sample.

In Seattle, one collaborating source enrolled patients while the infection was active and tracked those patients longitudinally over the course of disease. Each collaborating institution followed its own protocols to collect whole blood in K2EDTA tubes. For TCRbeta analysis, collaborator samples were shipped as frozen whole blood, as isolated PBMCs, or as DNA extracted from either sample type. The sequenced material came from peripheral blood. This sequence uses TRBV6-5 and TRBJ2-7, with 9 bases matching TRBD2. The receptor was derived from a woman aged 25-40 years with COVID-19, enrolled during active disease. The DNA reads as follows: TGTGCCAGCAGTTACGCAGCGGGGGGCTACGAGCAGTACTTC. This codes for CASSYAAGGYEQYF.